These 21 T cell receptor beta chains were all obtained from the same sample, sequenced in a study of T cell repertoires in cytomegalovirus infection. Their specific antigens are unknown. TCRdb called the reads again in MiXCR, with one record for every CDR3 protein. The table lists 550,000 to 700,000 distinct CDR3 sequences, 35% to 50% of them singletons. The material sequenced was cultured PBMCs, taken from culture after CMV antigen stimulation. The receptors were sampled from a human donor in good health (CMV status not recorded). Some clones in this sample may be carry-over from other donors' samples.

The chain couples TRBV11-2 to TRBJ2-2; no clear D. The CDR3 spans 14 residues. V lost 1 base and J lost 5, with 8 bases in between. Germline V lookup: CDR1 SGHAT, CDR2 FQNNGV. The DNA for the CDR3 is TGTGCCAGCAGCTTAGTATGGCGGACCGGGGAGCTGTTTTTT. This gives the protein CASSLVWRTGELFF.

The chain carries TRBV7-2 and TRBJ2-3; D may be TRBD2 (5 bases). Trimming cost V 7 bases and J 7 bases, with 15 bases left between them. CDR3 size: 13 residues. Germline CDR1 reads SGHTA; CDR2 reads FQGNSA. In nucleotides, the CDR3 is TGTGCCAGCACCCCCCGGGGAGAGAATACGCAGTATTTT. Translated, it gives CASTPRGENTQYF.

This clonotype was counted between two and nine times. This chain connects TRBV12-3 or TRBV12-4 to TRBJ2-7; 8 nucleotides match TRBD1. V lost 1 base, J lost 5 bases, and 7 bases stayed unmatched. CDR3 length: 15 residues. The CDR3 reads CASSLVGQGADEQYF. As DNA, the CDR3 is TGTGCCAGCAGTTTAGTAGGGCAGGGGGCGGACGAGCAGTACTTC.

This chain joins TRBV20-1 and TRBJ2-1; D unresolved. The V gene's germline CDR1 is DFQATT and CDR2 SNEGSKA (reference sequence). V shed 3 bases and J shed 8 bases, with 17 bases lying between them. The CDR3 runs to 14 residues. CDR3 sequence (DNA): TGCAGTGCTAGGAATAGTCCGGCGGTCGATGAGCAGTTCTTC. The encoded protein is CSARNSPAVDEQFF.

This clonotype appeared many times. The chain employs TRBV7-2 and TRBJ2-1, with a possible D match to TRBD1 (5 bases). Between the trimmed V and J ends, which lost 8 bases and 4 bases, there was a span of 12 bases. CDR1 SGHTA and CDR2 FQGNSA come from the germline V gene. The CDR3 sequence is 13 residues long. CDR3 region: CASRARTYNEQFF. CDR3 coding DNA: TGTGCCAGCCGTGCGCGGACATACAATGAGCAGTTCTTC.

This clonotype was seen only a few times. The CDR3 DNA reads as TGTGCCAGCAGCGAGGGCCGCACCTATCAGCCCCAGCATTTT. Its translation is CASSEGRTYQPQHF. This chain links TRBV7-9 with TRBJ1-5; no reliable D call. This CDR3 contains 14 residues. The germline V gene encodes CDR1 SEHNR and CDR2 FQNEAQ (reference sequence). Trimming took off 5 bases at V and 5 bases at J, with 13 bases between the two ends.

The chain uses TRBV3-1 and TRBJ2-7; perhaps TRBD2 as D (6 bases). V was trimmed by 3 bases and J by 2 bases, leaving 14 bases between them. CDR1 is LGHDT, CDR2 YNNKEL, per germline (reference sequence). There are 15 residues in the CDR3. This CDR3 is CASSHPGVTPYEQYF. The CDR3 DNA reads TGTGCCAGCAGCCACCCGGGAGTTACCCCCTACGAGCAGTACTTC.

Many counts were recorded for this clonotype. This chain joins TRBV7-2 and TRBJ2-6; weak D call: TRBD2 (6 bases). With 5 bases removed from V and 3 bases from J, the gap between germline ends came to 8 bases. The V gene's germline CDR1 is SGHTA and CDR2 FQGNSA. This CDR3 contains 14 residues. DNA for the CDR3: TGTGCCAGCAGCGGAGGGAGTGGGGCCAACGTCCTGACTTTC. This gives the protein CASSGGSGANVLTF.

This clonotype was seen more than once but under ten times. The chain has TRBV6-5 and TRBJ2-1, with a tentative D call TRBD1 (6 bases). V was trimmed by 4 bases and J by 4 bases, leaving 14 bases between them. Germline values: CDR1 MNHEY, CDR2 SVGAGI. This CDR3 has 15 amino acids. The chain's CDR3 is CASSLQGTPYNEQFF. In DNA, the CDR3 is TGTGCCAGCAGTTTGCAGGGGACCCCATACAATGAGCAGTTCTTC.

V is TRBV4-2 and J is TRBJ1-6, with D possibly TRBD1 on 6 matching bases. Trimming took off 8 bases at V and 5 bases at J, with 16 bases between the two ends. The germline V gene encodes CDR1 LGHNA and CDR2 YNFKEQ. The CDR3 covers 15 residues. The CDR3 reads CASGSRQGHNSPLHF. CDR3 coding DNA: TGTGCCAGCGGATCCCGCCAGGGGCATAATTCACCCCTCCACTTT.

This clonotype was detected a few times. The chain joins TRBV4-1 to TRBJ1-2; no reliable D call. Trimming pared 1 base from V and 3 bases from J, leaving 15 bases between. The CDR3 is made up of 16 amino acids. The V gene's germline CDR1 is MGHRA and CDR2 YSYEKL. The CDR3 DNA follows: TGCGCCAGCAGCCAAGGCCGGGCAGCGCGAGACTATGGCTACACCTTC. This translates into CASSQGRAARDYGYTF.

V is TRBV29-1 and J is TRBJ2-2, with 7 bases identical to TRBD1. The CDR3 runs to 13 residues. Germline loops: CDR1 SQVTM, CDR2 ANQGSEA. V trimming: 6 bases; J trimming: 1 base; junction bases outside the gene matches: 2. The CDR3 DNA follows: TGCAGCGTCGGGACAGAGAACACCGGGGAGCTGTTTTTT. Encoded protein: CSVGTENTGELFF.

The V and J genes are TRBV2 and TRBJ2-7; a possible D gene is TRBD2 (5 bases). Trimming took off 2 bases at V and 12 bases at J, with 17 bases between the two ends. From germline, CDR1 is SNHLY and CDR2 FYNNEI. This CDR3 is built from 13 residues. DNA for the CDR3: TGTGCCAGCAGTGAAACAACTTCGATAAGCGGGTACTTC. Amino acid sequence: CASSETTSISGYF.

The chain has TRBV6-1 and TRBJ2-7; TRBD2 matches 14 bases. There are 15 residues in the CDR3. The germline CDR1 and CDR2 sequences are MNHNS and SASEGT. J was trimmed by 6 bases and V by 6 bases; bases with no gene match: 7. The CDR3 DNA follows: TGTGCCAGCAGAGATCGGACTAGCGGGAGGTCCGAGCAGTACTTC. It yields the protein CASRDRTSGRSEQYF.

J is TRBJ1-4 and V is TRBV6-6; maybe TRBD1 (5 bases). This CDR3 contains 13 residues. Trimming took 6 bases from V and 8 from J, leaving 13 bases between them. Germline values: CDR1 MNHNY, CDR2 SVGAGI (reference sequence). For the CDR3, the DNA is TGTGCCAGCAGCCGGGGGGTCGAAGAAAAACTGTTTTTT. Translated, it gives CASSRGVEEKLFF.

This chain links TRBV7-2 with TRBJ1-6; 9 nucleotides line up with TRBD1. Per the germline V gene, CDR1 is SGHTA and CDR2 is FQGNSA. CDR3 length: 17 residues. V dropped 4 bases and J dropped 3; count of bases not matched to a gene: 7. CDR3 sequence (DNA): TGTGCCAGCAGCTCAGGGGGACAGGGAATCTATAATTCACCCCTCCACTTT. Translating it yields CASSSGGQGIYNSPLHF.

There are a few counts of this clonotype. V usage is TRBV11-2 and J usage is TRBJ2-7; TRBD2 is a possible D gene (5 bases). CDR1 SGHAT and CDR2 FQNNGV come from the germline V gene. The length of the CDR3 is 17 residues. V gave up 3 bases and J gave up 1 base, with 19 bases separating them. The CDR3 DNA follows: TGTGCCAGCAGCTTGGGCATTCTAGAGAGGGATTCCTACGAGCAGTACTTC. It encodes CASSLGILERDSYEQYF.

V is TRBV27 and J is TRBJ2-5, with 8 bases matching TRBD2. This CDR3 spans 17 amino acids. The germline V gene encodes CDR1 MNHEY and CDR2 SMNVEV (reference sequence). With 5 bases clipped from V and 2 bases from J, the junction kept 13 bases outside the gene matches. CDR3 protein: CASSPGPGLVRQETQYF. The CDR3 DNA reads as TGTGCCAGCAGTCCCGGCCCGGGACTAGTGCGGCAAGAGACCCAGTACTTC.

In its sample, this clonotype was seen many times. Here the CDR3 reads CASSTRDPYNEQFF. Here the CDR3 DNA reads TGTGCCAGCAGCACACGAGACCCCTACAATGAGCAGTTCTTC. J is TRBJ2-1 and V is TRBV7-2; D not resolved. The ends were cut back, 5 bases at V and 2 bases at J, with 10 bases in the middle. The CDR3 covers 14 residues. Germline assignment: CDR1 SGHTA and CDR2 FQGNSA.

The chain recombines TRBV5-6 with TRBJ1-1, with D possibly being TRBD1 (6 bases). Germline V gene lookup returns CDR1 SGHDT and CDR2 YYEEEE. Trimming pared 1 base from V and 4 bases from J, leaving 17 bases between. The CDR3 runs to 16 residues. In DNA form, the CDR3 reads TGTGCCAGCAGCTTGTTGGGTCAGGGGTCGGGCACTGAAGCTTTCTTT. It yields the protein CASSLLGQGSGTEAFF.

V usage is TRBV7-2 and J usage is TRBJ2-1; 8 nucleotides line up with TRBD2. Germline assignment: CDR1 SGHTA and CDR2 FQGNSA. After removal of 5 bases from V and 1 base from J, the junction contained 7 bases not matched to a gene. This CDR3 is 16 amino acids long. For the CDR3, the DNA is TGTGCCAGCAGCCCTAGCGGGCGTCTATCCTACAATGAGCAGTTCTTC. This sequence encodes CASSPSGRLSYNEQFF. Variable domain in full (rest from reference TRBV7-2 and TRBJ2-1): GAGVSQSPSNKVTEKGKDVELRCDPISGHTALYWYRQSLGQGLEFLIYFQGNSAPDKSGLPSDRFSAERTGGSVSTLTIQRTQQEDSAVYLCASSPSGRLSYNEQFFGPGTRLTVL.